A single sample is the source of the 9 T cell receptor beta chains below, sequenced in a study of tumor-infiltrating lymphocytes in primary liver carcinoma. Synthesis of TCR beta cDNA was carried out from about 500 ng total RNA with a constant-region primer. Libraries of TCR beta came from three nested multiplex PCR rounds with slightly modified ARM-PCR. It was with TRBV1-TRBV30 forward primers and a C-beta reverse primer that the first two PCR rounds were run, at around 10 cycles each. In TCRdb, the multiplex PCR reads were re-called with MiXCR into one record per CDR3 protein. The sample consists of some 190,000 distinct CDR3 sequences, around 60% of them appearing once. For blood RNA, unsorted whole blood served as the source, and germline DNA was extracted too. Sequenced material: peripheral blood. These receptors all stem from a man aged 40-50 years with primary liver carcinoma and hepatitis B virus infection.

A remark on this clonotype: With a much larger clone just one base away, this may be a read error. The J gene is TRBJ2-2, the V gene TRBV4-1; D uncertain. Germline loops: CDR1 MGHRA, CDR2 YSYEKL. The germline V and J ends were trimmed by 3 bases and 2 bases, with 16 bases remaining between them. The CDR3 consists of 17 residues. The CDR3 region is CASSHGKDGLNTGELFF. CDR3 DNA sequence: TGCGCCAGCAGCCATGGGAAAGACGGCCTTAACACCGGGGAGCTGTTTTTT.

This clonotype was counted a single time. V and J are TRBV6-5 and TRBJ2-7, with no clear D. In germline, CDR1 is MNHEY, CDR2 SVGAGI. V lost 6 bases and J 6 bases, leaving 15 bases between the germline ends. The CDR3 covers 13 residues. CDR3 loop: CASSPGDLIEQYF. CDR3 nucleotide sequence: TGTGCCAGCAGCCCTGGTGACCTCATCGAGCAGTACTTC.

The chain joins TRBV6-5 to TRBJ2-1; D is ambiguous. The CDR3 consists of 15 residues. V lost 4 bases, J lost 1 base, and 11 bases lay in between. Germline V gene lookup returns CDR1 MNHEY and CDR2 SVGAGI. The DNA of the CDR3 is TGTGCCAGCAGTTCTCAGGTTAGGTCCTACAATGAGCAGTTCTTC. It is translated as CASSSQVRSYNEQFF.

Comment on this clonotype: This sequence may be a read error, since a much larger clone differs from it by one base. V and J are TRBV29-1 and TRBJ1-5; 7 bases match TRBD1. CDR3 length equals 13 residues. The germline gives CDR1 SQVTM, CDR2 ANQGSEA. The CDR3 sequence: CNVGGDRDQPQHF. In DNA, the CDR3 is TGCAACGTTGGGGGGGACAGAGATCAGCCCCAGCATTTT.

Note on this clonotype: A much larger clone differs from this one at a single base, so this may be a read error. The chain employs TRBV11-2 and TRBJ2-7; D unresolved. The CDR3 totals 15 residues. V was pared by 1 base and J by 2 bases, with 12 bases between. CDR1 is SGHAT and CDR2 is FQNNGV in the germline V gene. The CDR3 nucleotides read TGTGCCAGCAGCTTAGTTCCGGAGAGCCCCTACGAGCAGTACTTC. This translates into CASSLVPESPYEQYF.

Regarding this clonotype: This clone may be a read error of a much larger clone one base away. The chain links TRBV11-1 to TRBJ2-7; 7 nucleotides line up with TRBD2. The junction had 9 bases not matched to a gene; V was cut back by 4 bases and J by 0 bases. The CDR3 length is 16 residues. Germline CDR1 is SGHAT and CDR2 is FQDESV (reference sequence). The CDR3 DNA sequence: TGTGCCAGCAGCTCAAGGCTAGCGGAACCCTCCTACGAGCAGTACTTC. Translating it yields CASSSRLAEPSYEQYF.

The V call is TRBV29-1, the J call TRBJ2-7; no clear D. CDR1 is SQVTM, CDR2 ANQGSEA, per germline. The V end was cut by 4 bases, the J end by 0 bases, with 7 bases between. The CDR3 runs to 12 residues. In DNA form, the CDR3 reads TGCAGCGTTGGGCGCAACTCCTACGAGCAGTACTTC. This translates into CSVGRNSYEQYF.

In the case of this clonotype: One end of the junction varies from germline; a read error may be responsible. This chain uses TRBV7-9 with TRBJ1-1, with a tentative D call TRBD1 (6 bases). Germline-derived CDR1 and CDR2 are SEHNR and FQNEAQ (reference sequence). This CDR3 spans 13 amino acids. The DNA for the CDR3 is TGTGCAAGCAGTGCCCAAGGGGGCACTGAAGCTTTCTTT. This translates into CASSAQGGTEAFF.

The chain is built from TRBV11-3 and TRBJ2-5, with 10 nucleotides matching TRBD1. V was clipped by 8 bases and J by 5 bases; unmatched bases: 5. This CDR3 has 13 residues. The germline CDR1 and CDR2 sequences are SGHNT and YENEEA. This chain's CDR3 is CASEGQGQETQYF. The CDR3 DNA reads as TGTGCCAGCGAGGGACAGGGGCAGGAGACCCAGTACTTC.